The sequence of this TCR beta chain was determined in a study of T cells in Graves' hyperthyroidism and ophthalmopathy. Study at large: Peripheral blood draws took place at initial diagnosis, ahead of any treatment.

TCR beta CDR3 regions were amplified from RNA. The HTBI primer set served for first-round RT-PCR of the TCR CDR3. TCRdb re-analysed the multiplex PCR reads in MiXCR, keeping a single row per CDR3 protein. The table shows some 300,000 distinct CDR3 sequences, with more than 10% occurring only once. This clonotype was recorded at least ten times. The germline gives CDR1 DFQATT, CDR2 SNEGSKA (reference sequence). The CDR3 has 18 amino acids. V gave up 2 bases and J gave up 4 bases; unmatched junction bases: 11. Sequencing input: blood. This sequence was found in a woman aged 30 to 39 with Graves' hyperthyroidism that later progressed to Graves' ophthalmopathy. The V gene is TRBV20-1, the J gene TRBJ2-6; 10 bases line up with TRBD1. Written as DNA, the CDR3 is TGCAGTGCTAGAAAACCTGGGACAGGGGCAGCAGGGGCCAACGTCCTGACTTTC. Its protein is CSARKPGTGAAGANVLTF.